The 14 T cell receptor beta chains given below trace back to one sample, sequenced in a study of beta chain features in type 1 diabetes. Reverse transcribing all isolated RNA meant expressed TCRB transcripts were sequenced. Clones were read by immunoSEQ multiplex PCR, and TCRdb kept only the in-frame ones, dropping some. The table shows about 930,000 clones, with 15% to 20% occurring only once. The sample consisted of naive CD4+ T cells from blood. All receptors come from a woman aged 18-29 years in good health.

This rearrangement joins TRBV5-4 to TRBJ2-7; TRBD1 matches 10 bases. This CDR3 region has 16 residues. V gave up 4 bases and J gave up 6 bases; unmatched junction bases: 13. Germline V gene sequence: CDR1 SGHNT, CDR2 YYREEE (reference sequence). The CDR3 sequence: CASSPGTGALLREQYF. The CDR3 region has the DNA TGTGCCAGCAGCCCGGGGACAGGGGCACTTCTACGCGAGCAGTACTTC.

A remark on this clone: The same CDR3 can be traced to other DNA sequences in this sample. The CDR3 sequence is CASSLNEKLFF. Written as DNA, the CDR3 is TGTGCCAGCAGTTTGAACGAAAAACTGTTTTTT. J is TRBJ1-4 and V is TRBV28, with no clear D. The germline gives CDR1 MDHEN, CDR2 SYDVKM. V was pared by 3 bases and J by 8 bases, with 4 bases between. The CDR3 totals 11 residues.

The chain joins TRBV9 to TRBJ2-5; the D gene is possibly TRBD1 (5 bases). Germline V CDR1 and CDR2: SGDLS, YYNGEE. Trimming cost V 0 bases and J 2 bases, with 8 bases left between them. The CDR3 extends over 14 amino acids. DNA of the CDR3: TGTGCCAGCAGCGTAGGGAAGGGGCAAGAGACCCAGTACTTC. Translated: CASSVGKGQETQYF.

V usage is TRBV7-6 and J usage is TRBJ2-3, with D perhaps TRBD1 (7 bases). The CDR3 spans 20 residues. CDR1 and CDR2 (germline): SGHVS, FNYEAQ. With 5 bases removed from V and 2 bases from J, the gap between germline ends came to 29 bases. CDR3: CASSLTPPGDREFLTDTQYF. The CDR3 DNA reads TGTGCCAGCAGCCTAACCCCCCCGGGAGACAGGGAGTTTCTCACAGATACGCAGTATTTT.

The chain carries TRBV2 and TRBJ2-5; 9 positions agree with TRBD2. The germline gives CDR1 SNHLY, CDR2 FYNNEI. CDR3 size: 17 residues. V shed 7 bases, J shed 7 bases, and the junction held 19 bases outside the gene matches. The CDR3 spells CASITGLAGMRFGTQYF. For the CDR3, the DNA is TGTGCCAGCATTACGGGGCTAGCGGGGATGCGTTTCGGGACCCAGTACTTC.

The chain joins TRBV7-8 to TRBJ2-2; 7 positions agree with TRBD1. The CDR3 is 15 residues long. In germline, CDR1 is SGHVS, CDR2 FQNEAQ. J was trimmed by 4 bases and V by 3 bases; bases with no gene match: 5. In nucleotides, the CDR3 is TGTGCCAGCAGCTTTCAGGGGACAGTCACCGGGGAGCTGTTTTTT. This encodes CASSFQGTVTGELFF.

The rearrangement uses TRBV19 and TRBJ2-7; TRBD2 agrees at 7 bases. Germline V gene sequence: CDR1 LNHDA, CDR2 SQIVND (reference sequence). The CDR3 has 13 amino acids. J gave up 3 bases and V 4 bases, and 3 bases lay outside the gene matches. CDR3 sequence: CASSKGGRYEQYF. The CDR3 DNA reads as TGTGCCAGTAGTAAGGGAGGGCGCTACGAGCAGTACTTC. Full variable domain (outside the CDR3, taken from reference TRBV19 and TRBJ2-7): DGGITQSPKYLFRKEGQNVTLSCEQNLNHDAMYWYRQDPGQGLRLIYYSQIVNDFQKGDIAEGYSVSREKKESFPLTVTSAQKNPTAFYLCASSKGGRYEQYFGPGTRLTVT.

This clone turned up a few times. The chain couples TRBV9 to TRBJ2-1, with 14 bases that match TRBD2. The CDR3 runs 15 residues. Trimming removed 5 bases from V and 7 bases from J; junction bases left unmatched: 5. Germline loops: CDR1 SGDLS, CDR2 YYNGEE. CDR3 in DNA: TGTGCCAGCAGTGAATGGACTAGCGGGAGGAATGAGCAGTTCTTC. It specifies CASSEWTSGRNEQFF.

The chain recombines TRBV7-2 with TRBJ2-5; no firm D call. The CDR3 loop spans 15 amino acids. The V end lost 5 bases, the J end lost 1 base, and 14 bases lay between the germline ends. Germline CDR1 and CDR2: SGHTA and FQGNSA. The CDR3 reads CASSATQPGQETQYF. Written as DNA, the CDR3 is TGTGCCAGCAGCGCGACCCAACCCGGCCAAGAGACCCAGTACTTC.

As DNA, the CDR3 is TGTGCCAGCAGTTACTTCCTAGCGGCCAACAATGAGCAGTTCTTC. Protein product: CASSYFLAANNEQFF. This chain joins TRBV6-6 and TRBJ2-1, with 7 bases fitting TRBD2. The CDR3 runs to 15 residues. J gave up 5 bases and V 1 base, and 5 bases lay outside the gene matches. CDR1 is MNHNY, CDR2 SVGAGI, per germline (reference sequence).

The chain carries TRBV18 and TRBJ2-3, with TRBD2 matching 11 bases. There are 14 residues in the CDR3. CDR1 is KGHSH and CDR2 is LQKENI in the germline V gene. V was pared by 8 bases and J by 4 bases, with 5 bases of the junction left unmatched. CDR3 nucleotide sequence: TGTGCCAGCCACACTAGCGGGAGTGCAGATACGCAGTATTTT. Protein sequence: CASHTSGSADTQYF. Combining the CDR3 with reference TRBV18 and TRBJ2-3 gives the whole variable domain NAGVMQNPRHLVRRRGQEARLRCSPMKGHSHVYWYRQLPEEGLKFMVYLQKENIIDESGMPKERFSAEFPKEGPSILRIQQVVRGDSAAYFCASHTSGSADTQYFGPGTRLTVL.

This clone was seen a handful of times. The rearrangement links TRBV7-2 to TRBJ2-3; 7 bases are shared with TRBD2. Germline-derived CDR1 and CDR2 are SGHTA and FQGNSA. The length of the CDR3 is 14 residues. J lost 5 bases, V lost 4 bases, and 6 bases had no gene match. CDR3 amino acids: CASSYRSGGDTQYF. In DNA form, the CDR3 reads TGTGCCAGCAGCTATCGATCGGGGGGAGATACGCAGTATTTT.

This clone was detected a few times. The V gene is TRBV28, the J gene TRBJ1-1; the D gene is possibly TRBD1 (6 bases). The CDR3 runs to 13 residues. The V end lost 2 bases, the J end lost 6 bases, and 10 bases lay between the germline ends. CDR1 MDHEN and CDR2 SYDVKM come from the germline V gene. CDR3 in amino acids: CASSLTRTAEAFF. The CDR3 region has the DNA TGTGCCAGCAGTTTAACCCGGACAGCTGAAGCTTTCTTT. The complete variable domain, with remaining parts taken from reference TRBV28 and TRBJ1-1, reads DVKVTQSSRYLVKRTGEKVFLECVQDMDHENMFWYRQDPGLGLRLIYFSYDVKMKEKGDIPEGYSVSREKKERFSLILESASTNQTSMYLCASSLTRTAEAFFGQGTRLTVV.

V usage is TRBV28 and J usage is TRBJ2-7; D not certain. CDR3 length equals 13 residues. Germline-derived CDR1 and CDR2 are MDHEN and SYDVKM. The V end was cut by 8 bases, the J end by 3 bases, with 14 bases between. This chain's CDR3 is CASAIQSFYEQYF. The CDR3 DNA reads TGTGCCAGCGCGATACAAAGCTTCTACGAGCAGTACTTC.